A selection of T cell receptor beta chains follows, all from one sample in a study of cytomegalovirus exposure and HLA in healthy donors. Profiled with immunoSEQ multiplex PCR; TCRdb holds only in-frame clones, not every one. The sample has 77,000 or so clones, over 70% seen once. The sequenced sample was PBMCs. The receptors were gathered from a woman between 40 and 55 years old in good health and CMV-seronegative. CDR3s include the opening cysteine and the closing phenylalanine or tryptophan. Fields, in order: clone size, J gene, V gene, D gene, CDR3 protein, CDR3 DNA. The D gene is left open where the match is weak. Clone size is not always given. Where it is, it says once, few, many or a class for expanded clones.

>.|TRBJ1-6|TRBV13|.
CASSLRGNNSPLHF
TGTGCCAGCAGCTTACGGGGGAATAATTCACCCCTCCACTTT
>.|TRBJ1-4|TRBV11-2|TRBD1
CASIRGQVLNEKLFF
TGTGCCAGCATCCGCGGACAGGTGCTAAATGAAAAACTGTTTTTT
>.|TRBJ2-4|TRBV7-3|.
CASSNRGPLRGNIQYF
TGTGCCAGCAGCAACCGCGGCCCGCTGAGGGGGAACATTCAGTACTTC
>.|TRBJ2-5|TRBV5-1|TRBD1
CASSLVVGTGSETQYF
TGCGCCAGCAGCTTGGTGGTCGGGACAGGGAGCGAGACCCAGTACTTC
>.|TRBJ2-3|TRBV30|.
CAWSGISRDTQYF
TGTGCCTGGAGCGGGATTAGTAGGGATACGCAGTATTTT
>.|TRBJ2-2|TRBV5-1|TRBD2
CASSLDRGGRTTGELFF
TGCGCCAGCAGCTTGGATCGGGGGGGGAGGACCACCGGGGAGCTGTTTTTT
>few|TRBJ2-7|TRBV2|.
CASSYGTAEGVQYF
TGTGCCAGCAGTTATGGGACTGCCGAGGGCGTGCAGTACTTC
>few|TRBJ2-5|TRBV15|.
CATSRDLGASPLPQETQYF
TGTGCCACCAGCAGAGATCTGGGGGCTAGCCCGCTCCCACAAGAGACCCAGTACTTC
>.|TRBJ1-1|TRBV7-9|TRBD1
CASSLYRGRNTEAFF
TGTGCCAGCAGCTTGTACAGGGGGCGGAACACTGAAGCTTTCTTT
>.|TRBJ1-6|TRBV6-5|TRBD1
CASTATGSANSPLHF
TGTGCCAGCACCGCGACAGGGTCGGCTAATTCACCCCTCCACTTT
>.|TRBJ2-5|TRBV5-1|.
CASSLAGGQGVFGETQYF
TGCGCCAGCAGCTTGGCGGGAGGACAGGGTGTATTTGGAGAGACCCAGTACTTC
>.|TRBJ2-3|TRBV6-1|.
CASSEQPGPRRADTQYF
TGTGCCAGCAGTGAACAGCCGGGACCCCGGAGGGCAGATACGCAGTATTTT
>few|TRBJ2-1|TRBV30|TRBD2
CAWNGGRYNEQFF
TGTGCCTGGAACGGCGGGAGATACAATGAGCAGTTCTTC
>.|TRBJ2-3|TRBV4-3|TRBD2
CASSQDLGTAGGDTQYF
TGCGCCAGCAGCCAAGATCTCGGCACAGCGGGGGGAGATACGCAGTATTTT
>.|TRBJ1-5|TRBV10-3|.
CAISDLANQPQHF
TGTGCCATCAGTGATCTAGCGAATCAGCCCCAGCATTTT
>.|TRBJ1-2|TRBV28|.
CASRVQQDGYTF
TGTGCCAGCAGAGTACAGCAAGATGGCTACACCTTC
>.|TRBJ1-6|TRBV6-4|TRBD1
CASSASGTGDSPLHF
TGTGCCAGCAGCGCCTCCGGGACAGGGGATTCACCCCTCCACTTT
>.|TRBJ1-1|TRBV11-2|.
CATNSGRGTEAFF
TGTGCCACCAACTCTGGAAGAGGCACTGAAGCTTTCTTT
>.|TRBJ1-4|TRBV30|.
CAWSVRWDEKLFF
TGTGCCTGGAGTGTGCGGTGGGATGAAAAACTGTTTTTT
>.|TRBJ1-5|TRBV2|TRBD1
CASSGDRAGNQPQHF
TGTGCCAGCAGTGGGGACAGGGCTGGCAATCAGCCCCAGCATTTT
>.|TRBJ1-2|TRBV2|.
CASSPTGGRNYGYTF
TGTGCCAGCAGTCCCACGGGGGGGCGAAACTATGGCTACACCTTC
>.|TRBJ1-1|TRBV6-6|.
CASSSDRNTEAFF
TGTGCCAGCAGTTCCGACAGGAACACTGAAGCTTTCTTT
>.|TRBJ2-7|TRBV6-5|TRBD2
CASSSHGLAGGYEQYF
TGTGCCAGCAGTTCCCACGGACTAGCGGGGGGGTATGAGCAGTACTTC
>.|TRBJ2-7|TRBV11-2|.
CASSGRGRGPEQYF
TGTGCCAGCAGCGGGCGGGGAAGGGGGCCCGAGCAGTACTTC
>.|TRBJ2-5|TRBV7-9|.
CASSLAYRERVETQYF
TGTGCCAGCAGCTTAGCGTACCGGGAGAGGGTGGAGACCCAGTACTTC
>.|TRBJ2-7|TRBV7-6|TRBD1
CASSFVYGTGIHEQYF
TGTGCCAGCAGCTTCGTTTATGGGACAGGGATCCACGAGCAGTACTTC
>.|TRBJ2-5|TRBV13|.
CASSFSLTEGQETQYF
TGTGCCAGCAGCTTTTCGCTCACGGAGGGCCAAGAGACCCAGTACTTC
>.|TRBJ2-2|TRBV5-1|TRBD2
CASNRGRANTGELFF
TGCGCCAGCAACCGCGGGAGGGCGAACACCGGGGAGCTGTTTTTT
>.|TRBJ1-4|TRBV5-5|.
CASSLARGATNEKLFF
TGTGCCAGCAGCTTGGCCAGGGGAGCAACTAATGAAAAACTGTTTTTT
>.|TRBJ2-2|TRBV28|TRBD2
CASSPGAGEVGELFF
TGTGCCAGCAGTCCCGGAGCGGGAGAGGTCGGGGAGCTGTTTTTT
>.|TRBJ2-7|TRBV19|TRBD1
CASSPQGAFYEQYF
TGTGCCAGTAGTCCCCAGGGGGCATTCTACGAGCAGTACTTC
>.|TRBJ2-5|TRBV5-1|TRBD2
CASSPWTSRKETQYF
TGCGCCAGCAGCCCATGGACTAGCCGGAAGGAGACCCAGTACTTC
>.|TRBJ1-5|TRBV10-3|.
CAISQGRNQPQHF
TGTGCCATCAGCCAGGGGAGAAATCAGCCCCAGCATTTT